The 14 T cell receptor beta chains given below trace back to one sample, sequenced in a study of regulatory T cells in long-lasting Graves disease (TCRdb year 2021). The library was built by means of multiplex PCR. Sequencer: Illumina HiSeq 4000. TCR beta libraries were built with iRepertoire HTBI primers and Arm-PCR amplification of CDR3 regions. TCRdb's own reprocessing of the public reads used fastp at Q25 and MiXCR and kept productive beta chains. Rows are combined by CDR3 protein, so each entry shows the most common genes and DNA. In this sample the table shows about 470,000 distinct CDR3 sequences, approximately 15% of which occur a single time. The top ten clones comprise around 17% of the sample. Explained via the paper, the time point label denotes: newly diagnosed GD, antithyroid drugs for less than 3 months. For both TCR sequencing and RNA sequencing, RNA was extracted from PBMCs using TRIzol.

These data were also filed under a second study, of T cells in Graves' hyperthyroidism and ophthalmopathy.

This sample comprised peripheral blood mononuclear cells (PBMCs), obtained at new diagnosis, from a patient treated with antithyroid drugs. Receptors were obtained from a woman between 25 and 40 years old with Graves disease. Donor details come from another sample of the same person, matched by shared clones.

The rearrangement links TRBV11-3 to TRBJ1-4, with a possible D match to TRBD1 (5 bases). With 4 bases removed from V and 4 bases from J, the gap between germline ends came to 10 bases. This CDR3 region has 14 residues. Germline CDR1 reads SGHNT; CDR2 reads YENEEA. The chain's CDR3 is CASSSSGLNEKLFF. CDR3 in DNA: TGTGCCAGCAGCTCGTCGGGGCTTAATGAAAAACTGTTTTTT. The full variable domain, its missing parts supplied by reference TRBV11-3 and TRBJ1-4, is EAGVVQSPRYKIIEKKQPVAFWCNPISGHNTLYWYLQNLGQGPELLIRYENEEAVDDSQLPKDRFSAERLKGVDSTLKIQPAELGDSAVYLCASSSSGLNEKLFFGSGTQLSVL.

The table lists this clonotype with a few counts. The chain couples TRBV4-1 to TRBJ1-1, with 11 positions matching TRBD1. Losses at the gene ends were 2 bases for V and 5 bases for J; bases not matched to a gene: 10. CDR1 and CDR2 from the germline V gene are MGHRA and YSYEKL. CDR3 length: 17 residues. The CDR3 loop is CASSQMAGQGAGTEAFF. Written as DNA, the CDR3 is TGCGCCAGCAGCCAAATGGCCGGACAGGGGGCGGGGACTGAAGCTTTCTTT.

This clonotype was recorded a few times. A much more abundant neighbour one base away suggests this may be a read error. The V gene is TRBV3-1, the J gene TRBJ2-2, with TRBD2 matching 11 bases. Germline V lookup: CDR1 LGHDT, CDR2 YNNKEL (reference sequence). The CDR3 spans 18 residues. The CDR3 region is CASSQGRLAGTNTGEPFF. Here the CDR3 DNA reads TGTGCCAGCAGCCAAGGAAGACTAGCGGGGACGAACACCGGGGAGCCGTTTTTT.

This clonotype was seen repeatedly, ten times or more. The chain combines TRBV5-1 with TRBJ1-1, with TRBD1 matching over 8 bases. CDR3 length: 20 amino acids. J was trimmed by 4 bases and V by 0 bases; bases with no gene match: 20. The germline gives CDR1 SGHRS, CDR2 YFSETQ. As DNA, the CDR3 is TGCGCCAGCAGCTTGGGATGGGGTAGCGGCCCAGGGGGCAGGGGCACTGAAGCTTTCTTT. Translating gives CASSLGWGSGPGGRGTEAFF.

The chain uses TRBV6-1 and TRBJ2-1, with a weak D call TRBD1 (6 bases). Germline loops: CDR1 MNHNS, CDR2 SASEGT. V was trimmed by 8 bases and J by 0 bases, leaving 8 bases between them. CDR3 length: 13 amino acids. In DNA, the CDR3 is TGTGCCAGCGAGGACAGCTCCTACAATGAGCAGTTCTTC. Amino acids: CASEDSSYNEQFF.

This chain links TRBV2 with TRBJ2-3; the D gene is possibly TRBD1 (5 bases). The germline V gene has CDR1 SNHLY and CDR2 FYNNEI. The CDR3 covers 14 residues. Trimming pared 7 bases from V and 1 base from J, leaving 12 bases between. The CDR3, as DNA: TGTGCCAGCACTGACAGAACCCGCACAGATACGCAGTATTTT. Protein: CASTDRTRTDTQYF.

This clonotype was counted ten times or more. The chain employs TRBV2 and TRBJ2-3, with 7 bases matching TRBD2. The germline gives CDR1 SNHLY, CDR2 FYNNEI. The J segment lost 1 base and the V segment lost 0 bases, leaving 10 bases of the junction unmatched. The CDR3 contains 18 residues. CDR3 in amino acids: CASSEAHRGGVGTDTQYF. CDR3 nucleotide sequence: TGTGCCAGCAGTGAAGCGCACCGGGGAGGGGTCGGCACAGATACGCAGTATTTT.

V and J are TRBV29-1 and TRBJ1-5; D remains unclear. The V end was cut by 5 bases, the J end by 2 bases, with 10 bases between. The CDR3 is 13 residues long. The germline CDR1 and CDR2 sequences are SQVTM and ANQGSEA. CDR3 residues: CSVLVEGNQPQHF. CDR3 DNA sequence: TGCAGCGTTTTGGTCGAGGGCAATCAGCCCCAGCATTTT.

This chain joins TRBV19 and TRBJ2-6; a possible D gene is TRBD1 (5 bases). This CDR3 comprises 18 residues. V gave up 7 bases and J gave up 5 bases, with 24 bases separating them. Germline CDR1 LNHDA, CDR2 SQIVND (reference sequence). The CDR3 DNA follows: TGTGCCAGTATAAACCGTCCAGAGACAGATACACGGGCCAACGTCCTGACTTTC. The encoded protein is CASINRPETDTRANVLTF.

This clonotype was detected ten times or more. The chain recombines TRBV10-3 with TRBJ2-6; tentatively, D is TRBD1 (6 bases). V was clipped by 6 bases and J by 2 bases, with 17 bases between them. This CDR3 has 17 amino acids. Germline V gives CDR1 ENHRY, CDR2 SYGVKD. The CDR3 DNA is TGTGCCATCAGGCCGACAGGAAACTTGCCTGGGGCCAACGTCCTGACTTTC. Translation gives CAIRPTGNLPGANVLTF.

The J gene is TRBJ2-3, the V gene TRBV24-1, with 10 bases lining up with TRBD2. Germline V gives CDR1 KGHDR, CDR2 SFDVKD. This CDR3 spans 16 amino acids. V shed 5 bases, J shed 4 bases, and the junction held 8 bases outside the gene matches. This chain's CDR3 is CATSGPASGRSDTQYF. Here the CDR3 DNA reads TGTGCCACCAGTGGCCCGGCTAGCGGGAGATCAGATACGCAGTATTTT.

Only a few counts were recorded for this clonotype. The chain joins TRBV6-2 or TRBV6-3 to TRBJ2-1; D might be TRBD2 (6 bases). The length of the CDR3 is 12 residues. Trimming took 6 bases from V and 12 from J, leaving 15 bases between them. Germline V gives CDR1 MNHEY, CDR2 SVGEGT. CDR3 bases: TGTGCCAGCAGCCCCCTGGGACTCAGGCAGTTCTTC. Translation gives CASSPLGLRQFF.

This chain uses TRBV29-1 with TRBJ2-5, with D perhaps TRBD2 (6 bases). The CDR3 is 12 amino acids. CDR1 is SQVTM and CDR2 is ANQGSEA in the germline V gene. V was trimmed by 3 bases and J by 4 bases, leaving 9 bases between them. The CDR3 nucleotides are TGCAGCGTTGATCGGGGAGGAGAGACCCAGTACTTC. Its translation is CSVDRGGETQYF. The full variable domain, rest sourced from reference TRBV29-1 and TRBJ2-5, is SAVISQKPSRDICQRGTSLTIQCQVDSQVTMMFWYRQQPGQSLTLIATANQGSEATYESGFVIDKFPISRPNLTFSTLTVSNMSPEDSSIYLCSVDRGGETQYFGPGTRLLVL.

Details on this clonotype: A junction boundary mismatches the germline segment, possibly from a read error. The rearrangement joins TRBV3-1 to TRBJ2-1; no definite D call. The CDR3 has 15 residues. CDR1 LGHDT and CDR2 YNNKEL come from the germline V gene (reference sequence). The CDR3 DNA follows: TGTGCCAGCAGCCCTCACAAGAGCTCCTACTATGAGCAGTTCTTC. It yields the protein CASSPHKSSYYEQFF.